This T cell receptor (beta chain) was sequenced for a study of post-analysis software for immune sequencing data. On the study more broadly: Relapsing-remitting, secondary progressive and progressive-relapsing multiple sclerosis were all included among the disease courses. Study results and limitations: There was significantly lower normalized Chao1 diversity in multiple sclerosis patients than in controls. Patients used roughly five TRBV segments, including TRBV5-6, TRBV5-1 and TRBV20-1, more often than controls.

Built from TCR beta cDNA, the libraries had unique molecular identifiers in them. Between roughly 1 and 10 million T cells gave rise to 500,000 to 600,000 cDNA molecules. MiXCR, run by TCRdb on the PCR reads, gives a single entry per CDR3 protein. The data contain about 770,000 distinct CDR3 sequences, approximately 44% of them singletons. Notes on this clonotype: Its target is not known.

The CDR3 extends over 16 amino acids. Germline CDR1 SGHKS, CDR2 YYEKEE (reference sequence). The clonotype originates from a girl aged 5 to 17 with multiple sclerosis. The specimen was blood. This chain connects TRBV5-5 to TRBJ2-5; 10 bases map to TRBD2. The J call is uncertain, as TRBJ2-7 better fits the DNA end. The CDR3 sequence: CASSPPLASGSYEQYF. CDR3 coding DNA: TGTGCCAGCAGCCCTCCGCTGGCTAGCGGGAGTTACGAGCAGTACTTC.